This is a list of T cell receptor beta chains from one sample in a study of T cells in Graves' hyperthyroidism and ophthalmopathy. One entry per CDR3 protein results from TCRdb running MiXCR on the multiplex PCR reads. Here the sample spans 540,000 or so distinct CDR3 sequences, more than 15% being singletons. What was sequenced was blood. Source of these receptors: a woman aged 25 to 45 with Graves' hyperthyroidism. Both conserved end residues are part of each CDR3. The order of the fields is J gene, D gene, clone size, V gene, CDR3 protein, CDR3 DNA. The D gene is left open where the match is weak. Clone size, where shown, is once, few, many, or a class for clones that have expanded.

J: TRBJ2-1
D: -
size: few
V: TRBV27
CDR3: CASSLNLALQFF
DNA: TGTGCCAGCAGTTTAAACCTAGCCCTGCAGTTCTTC

J: TRBJ2-2
D: -
size: many
V: TRBV9
CDR3: CASSVGVQYTGELFF
DNA: TGTGCCAGCAGCGTAGGGGTTCAGTACACCGGGGAGCTGTTTTTT

J: TRBJ2-7
D: -
size: many
V: TRBV7-9
CDR3: CASTSSPYEQYF
DNA: TGTGCCAGCACCTCTAGCCCCTACGAGCAGTACTTC

J: TRBJ2-5
D: TRBD2
size: many
V: TRBV6-1
CDR3: CASNPRASGEGTQYF
DNA: TGTGCCAGCAATCCTCGGGCCTCCGGGGAGGGGACCCAGTACTTC

J: TRBJ2-1
D: TRBD2
size: many
V: TRBV6-1
CDR3: CASSVPLGGSGSGNEQFF
DNA: TGTGCCAGCAGTGTTCCCCTAGGCGGTAGCGGGAGCGGCAATGAGCAGTTCTTC

J: TRBJ2-1
D: TRBD2
size: -
V: TRBV24-1
CDR3: CATSDPERELNNEQFF
DNA: TGTGCCACCAGTGACCCCGAGCGGGAGTTAAACAATGAGCAGTTCTTC

J: TRBJ2-7
D: TRBD2
size: many
V: TRBV13
CDR3: CASSRGTSGSSYEQYF
DNA: TGTGCCAGCAGCCGTGGGACTAGCGGGAGCTCCTACGAGCAGTACTTC

J: TRBJ2-7
D: TRBD2
size: many
V: TRBV12-5
CDR3: CASGPGLAGDEQYF
DNA: TGTGCTAGTGGTCCGGGACTAGCGGGAGACGAGCAGTACTTC

J: TRBJ1-1
D: TRBD1
size: -
V: TRBV19
CDR3: CASSNGQGRLGAEAFF
DNA: TGTGCCAGTAGTAACGGACAGGGAAGATTGGGGGCTGAAGCTTTCTTT

J: TRBJ2-3
D: TRBD2
size: -
V: TRBV9
CDR3: CASSVSPGGPDTQYF
DNA: TGTGCCAGCAGCGTAAGTCCGGGAGGGCCCGATACGCAGTATTTT

J: TRBJ1-1
D: TRBD1
size: many
V: TRBV20-1
CDR3: CSARGDRQNEAFF
DNA: TGCAGTGCTAGAGGGGACAGACAGAATGAAGCTTTCTTT

J: TRBJ2-1
D: TRBD1
size: many
V: TRBV20-1
CDR3: CSASLRTGVWDEQFF
DNA: TGCAGTGCTAGTCTTCGGACAGGGGTGTGGGATGAGCAGTTCTTC

J: TRBJ2-5
D: TRBD1
size: -
V: TRBV28
CDR3: CASSKTGAQGAQYF
DNA: TGTGCCAGCAGCAAAACAGGGGCGCAAGGGGCCCAGTACTTC

J: TRBJ2-2
D: TRBD1
size: many
V: TRBV11-3
CDR3: CASSHRGIGELFF
DNA: TGTGCCAGCAGTCACAGGGGAATCGGGGAGCTGTTTTTT

J: TRBJ2-7
D: -
size: -
V: TRBV30
CDR3: CACHLEVPYEQYF
DNA: TGTGCCTGTCACTTGGAGGTCCCCTACGAGCAGTACTTC

J: TRBJ2-2
D: TRBD2
size: many
V: TRBV5-5
CDR3: CASTWTSGTNTGELFF
DNA: TGTGCCAGCACCTGGACTAGCGGGACGAACACCGGGGAGCTGTTTTTT

J: TRBJ2-2
D: TRBD2
size: few
V: TRBV27
CDR3: CAAGAGGNTGELFF
DNA: TGTGCCGCCGGAGCGGGAGGGAACACCGGGGAGCTGTTTTTT

J: TRBJ2-5
D: TRBD2
size: many
V: TRBV7-9
CDR3: CASSTRTSAFSQETQYF
DNA: TGTGCCAGCAGCACCAGGACTAGCGCGTTCTCCCAAGAGACCCAGTACTTC

J: TRBJ2-5
D: -
size: many
V: TRBV28
CDR3: CASSEIPFSQETQYF
DNA: TGTGCCAGCAGCGAAATCCCGTTCTCCCAAGAGACCCAGTACTTC

J: TRBJ1-1
D: -
size: many
V: TRBV11-2
CDR3: CASSLVAGFGTEAFF
DNA: TGTGCCAGCAGCTTAGTAGCCGGGTTCGGCACTGAAGCTTTCTTT

J: TRBJ2-5
D: -
size: many
V: TRBV20-1
CDR3: CSAREPNLETQYF
DNA: TGCAGTGCTAGAGAACCAAACCTGGAGACCCAGTACTTC

J: TRBJ1-1
D: -
size: many
V: TRBV3-1
CDR3: CATRRSGGTEAFF
DNA: TGTGCCACACGCCGCTCGGGGGGCACTGAAGCTTTCTTT

J: TRBJ2-7
D: TRBD1
size: -
V: TRBV6-1
CDR3: CASRRGQGYEQYF
DNA: TGTGCCAGCAGGAGGGGGCAGGGCTACGAGCAGTACTTC

J: TRBJ2-7
D: -
size: -
V: TRBV27
CDR3: CASSRPGLESYEQYF
DNA: TGTGCCAGCAGCCGACCGGGACTCGAAAGCTACGAGCAGTACTTC

J: TRBJ2-7
D: -
size: few
V: TRBV3-1
CDR3: CASSQAFGGDYEQYF
DNA: TGTGCCAGCAGCCAAGCGTTCGGGGGTGACTACGAGCAGTACTTC

J: TRBJ2-2
D: -
size: few
V: TRBV7-3
CDR3: CASSLLGARNTGELFF
DNA: TGTGCCAGCAGCTTACTCGGGGCGCGCAACACCGGGGAGCTGTTTTTT

J: TRBJ1-5
D: -
size: many
V: TRBV27
CDR3: CASSPPNQPQHF
DNA: TGTGCCAGCAGTCCACCTAATCAGCCCCAGCATTTT

J: TRBJ1-1
D: -
size: -
V: TRBV3-1
CDR3: CASSLQGTDPLGAFF
DNA: TGTGCCAGCAGCCTTCAGGGAACAGACCCCTTAGGGGCTTTCTTT

J: TRBJ2-5
D: TRBD1
size: -
V: TRBV12-3/TRBV12-4
CDR3: CASRKTGVETQYF
DNA: TGTGCCAGCAGGAAGACAGGGGTCGAGACCCAGTACTTC

J: TRBJ2-1
D: TRBD1
size: many
V: TRBV12-3/TRBV12-4
CDR3: CASSPILGTGALGLTNEQFF
DNA: TGTGCCAGCAGTCCCATACTTGGGACAGGGGCCCTAGGCCTAACAAATGAGCAGTTCTTC

J: TRBJ2-3
D: -
size: many
V: TRBV20-1
CDR3: CSASTDTQYF
DNA: TGCAGTGCTAGCACAGATACGCAGTATTTT

J: TRBJ2-2
D: TRBD2
size: -
V: TRBV9
CDR3: CASSVVPSGRTGELFF
DNA: TGTGCCAGCAGCGTAGTTCCTAGCGGGAGGACCGGGGAGCTGTTTTTT

J: TRBJ2-7
D: -
size: many
V: TRBV2
CDR3: CASSGQFPWEQYF
DNA: TGTGCCAGCAGTGGACAGTTCCCTTGGGAGCAGTACTTC